This entry lists 21 T cell receptor beta chains sequenced from one sample in a study of T-cell memory formation after mild COVID-19. TCRdb recomputed calls from the 5' RACE reads with MiXCR, one row per CDR3 protein. The sample has approximately 260,000 distinct CDR3 sequences; 16% are singletons. The sample comprised PBMCs or a T cell subset sorted from them (not recorded which). The receptors shown here come from a man younger than 35 who had mild COVID-19 (a few samples of this study predate the infection). Cell type and time point are not known.

This clonotype was counted a few times. The rearrangement joins TRBV5-4 to TRBJ1-1; TRBD1 matches at 7 bases. The CDR3 runs 13 residues. Germline V gene sequence: CDR1 SGHNT, CDR2 YYREEE (reference sequence). The V gene end was trimmed by 3 bases and the J gene end by 11 bases; junction bases not matched to a gene: 10. Here the CDR3 DNA reads TGTGCCAGCAGCTATAATTCCGGGACAGACGCTTTCTTT. Its protein is CASSYNSGTDAFF.

This chain connects TRBV5-1 to TRBJ2-5; maybe TRBD1 (6 bases). CDR3 length equals 16 residues. Trimming shortened V by 0 bases and J by 2 bases, and 14 bases separated the two germline ends. CDR1 and CDR2 (germline): SGHRS, YFSETQ. This chain's CDR3 is CASSLADGGMQETQYF. The CDR3, as DNA: TGCGCCAGCAGCTTGGCAGATGGGGGCATGCAAGAGACCCAGTACTTC. Using reference TRBV5-1 and TRBJ2-5 for the parts outside the CDR3, the full variable domain is KAGVTQTPRYLIKTRGQQVTLSCSPISGHRSVSWYQQTPGQGLQFLFEYFSETQRNKGNFPGRFSGRQFSNSRSEMNVSTLELGDSALYLCASSLADGGMQETQYFGPGTRLLVL.

The V and J genes are TRBV3-1 and TRBJ2-7; 7 positions agree with TRBD1. Unmatched junction bases numbered 7, after V lost 5 bases and J lost 6 bases. The CDR3 spans 13 residues. Germline V gene lookup returns CDR1 LGHDT and CDR2 YNNKEL (reference sequence). The CDR3 spells CASSSISGGEQYF. CDR3 DNA: TGTGCCAGCAGCTCCATCTCAGGGGGCGAGCAGTACTTC.

V gene TRBV29-1 combines with J gene TRBJ2-2, with D unresolved. The CDR3 covers 11 residues. The V end lost 6 bases, the J end lost 4 bases, and 6 bases lay between the germline ends. Germline V gene data show CDR1 as SQVTM and CDR2 as ANQGSEA. The CDR3 nucleotides read TGCAGCGTGCTGGTCACCGGGGAGCTGTTTTTT. Translating it yields CSVLVTGELFF.

This clonotype appeared a few times. The chain is built from TRBV5-5 and TRBJ1-4, with 12 bases fitting TRBD1. Trimming cost V 5 bases and J 7 bases; bases outside gene matches: 3. The CDR3 runs to 14 residues. The germline V gene has CDR1 SGHKS and CDR2 YYEKEE (reference sequence). CDR3 nucleotide sequence: TGTGCCAGCAGTCGGGACAGGGGGCTTGAAAAACTGTTTTTT. Translated, it gives CASSRDRGLEKLFF.

This clonotype showed up just a few times. This chain connects TRBV7-2 to TRBJ1-2; D is unclear. The CDR3 runs 12 residues. Looked up from germline, CDR1 is SGHTA and CDR2 is FQGNSA. V was clipped by 4 bases and J by 6 bases, with 9 bases between them. Here the CDR3 reads CASSSRFDGYTF. DNA for the CDR3: TGTGCCAGCAGCTCCCGGTTTGATGGCTACACCTTC. Based on the CDR3 plus reference TRBV7-2 and TRBJ1-2, the full variable domain is GAGVSQSPSNKVTEKGKDVELRCDPISGHTALYWYRQSLGQGLEFLIYFQGNSAPDKSGLPSDRFSAERTGGSVSTLTIQRTQQEDSAVYLCASSSRFDGYTFGSGTRLTVV.

This clonotype was counted only a few times. The V and J genes are TRBV7-2 and TRBJ1-2, with D possibly TRBD1 on 5 matching bases. Trimming removed 0 bases at V and 10 bases at J, with 12 bases between. This CDR3 comprises 13 residues. In germline, CDR1 is SGHTA, CDR2 FQGNSA. As DNA, the CDR3 is TGTGCCAGCAGCTTAGCGCTTAGGACAACCTACACCTTC. It translates to CASSLALRTTYTF. The variable domain in full, with the rest retrieved from reference TRBV7-2 and TRBJ1-2, is GAGVSQSPSNKVTEKGKDVELRCDPISGHTALYWYRQSLGQGLEFLIYFQGNSAPDKSGLPSDRFSAERTGGSVSTLTIQRTQQEDSAVYLCASSLALRTTYTFGSGTRLTVV.

V usage is TRBV7-8 and J usage is TRBJ1-6, with D possibly TRBD1 on 5 matching bases. Trimming took 1 base from V and 5 from J, leaving 12 bases between them. The CDR3 contains 16 residues. Germline V lookup: CDR1 SGHVS, CDR2 FQNEAQ. The chain's CDR3 is CASSLGQKRHNSPLHF. DNA for the CDR3: TGTGCCAGCAGCTTAGGACAGAAGCGGCATAATTCACCCCTCCACTTT.

The chain carries TRBV7-2 and TRBJ2-5; D may be TRBD1 (7 bases). In germline, CDR1 is SGHTA, CDR2 FQGNSA. This CDR3 contains 15 residues. Trimming stripped 7 bases from V and 4 bases from J, with 19 bases between. The CDR3 nucleotides read TGTGCCAGCAACCCGGGCGCGGGACAGATAGAGACCCAGTACTTC. Translation: CASNPGAGQIETQYF.

The chain combines TRBV20-1 with TRBJ2-1; weak D call: TRBD2 (6 bases). The CDR3 contains 16 residues. Deletions cut 5 bases from V and 0 bases from J, with 17 bases between. Germline lookup yields CDR1 DFQATT and CDR2 SNEGSKA (reference sequence). CDR3 residues: CSAPPGGLSSYNEQFF. The CDR3 DNA is TGCAGTGCTCCCCCTGGGGGGTTAAGCTCCTACAATGAGCAGTTCTTC.

This chain joins TRBV7-8 and TRBJ1-2; possible D gene TRBD1, 6 bases. The germline CDR1 and CDR2 sequences are SGHVS and FQNEAQ. Between the trimmed V and J ends, which lost 3 bases and 6 bases, there was a span of 14 bases. This CDR3 contains 14 residues. The CDR3 sequence is CASSLMGARDGYTF. The DNA for the CDR3 is TGTGCCAGCAGCTTGATGGGGGCGCGGGATGGCTACACCTTC.

The table lists this clonotype with a few counts. The chain joins TRBV5-6 to TRBJ1-5; tentatively, D is TRBD1 (5 bases). The germline V gene has CDR1 SGHDT and CDR2 YYEEEE. V was clipped by 2 bases and J by 5 bases, with 14 bases between them. The CDR3 runs 15 residues. DNA for the CDR3: TGTGCCAGCAGCTTATCCGGGGCCGGGCATCAGCCCCAGCATTTT. As protein: CASSLSGAGHQPQHF.

In this sample, this clonotype turned up once. J is TRBJ1-2 and V is TRBV30; 7 positions match TRBD1. The length of the CDR3 is 12 residues. J was trimmed by 6 bases and V by 5 bases; bases with no gene match: 6. The germline V gene encodes CDR1 GTSNPN and CDR2 SVGIG (reference sequence). The CDR3 region is CAWWGQRDGYTF. DNA for the CDR3: TGTGCCTGGTGGGGACAGAGGGATGGCTACACCTTC.

J is TRBJ2-2 and V is TRBV9, with 7 bases matching TRBD2. The trim removed 4 bases at V and 6 bases at J, leaving 9 bases unmatched. This CDR3 is built from 15 residues. The germline CDR1 and CDR2 sequences are SGDLS and YYNGEE. CDR3 coding DNA: TGTGCCAGCAGCCCCAGGGAGGGCTTCGCCGGGGAGCTGTTTTTT. Translation gives CASSPREGFAGELFF.

This clonotype was found many times. CDR3 residues: CASSWDTTTGEQYF. In DNA form, the CDR3 reads TGCGCCAGCAGCTGGGACACAACCACGGGCGAGCAGTACTTC. The chain couples TRBV5-1 to TRBJ2-7; D might be TRBD1 (6 bases). Trimming pared 3 bases from V and 6 bases from J, leaving 16 bases between. The CDR3 consists of 14 residues. Looked up from germline, CDR1 is SGHRS and CDR2 is YFSETQ.

This clonotype occurred many times. This chain connects TRBV4-3 to TRBJ1-1; D is perhaps TRBD1 (5 bases). This CDR3 has 13 residues. Trimming left V 0 bases short and J 7 bases short, with 9 bases between. Germline loops: CDR1 LGHNA, CDR2 YSLEER. CDR3 region: CASSQDWGGEAFF. The DNA for the CDR3 is TGCGCCAGCAGCCAAGATTGGGGGGGTGAAGCTTTCTTT.

The rearrangement links TRBV29-1 to TRBJ1-2, with unresolved D. CDR1 is SQVTM and CDR2 is ANQGSEA in the germline V gene. The CDR3 length is 11 residues. V lost 4 bases and J 6 bases, leaving 9 bases between the germline ends. The CDR3 DNA is TGCAGCGTTGCGCCCGAAAATGGCTACACCTTC. Translation gives CSVAPENGYTF.

The J gene is TRBJ2-5, the V gene TRBV29-1, with 9 bases identical to TRBD1. After removal of 7 bases from V and 5 bases from J, the junction contained 8 bases not matched to a gene. Germline values: CDR1 SQVTM, CDR2 ANQGSEA. The CDR3 loop spans 13 amino acids. The CDR3, as DNA: TGCAGCGCCCTGACAGGGGGTGGGGAGACCCAGTACTTC. Translated, it gives CSALTGGGETQYF.

V is TRBV6-2 or TRBV6-3 and J is TRBJ2-2; TRBD1 agrees at 9 bases. Germline CDR1 and CDR2: MNHEY and SVGEGT. Trimming at V came to 8 bases and at J to 8 bases, leaving 3 bases not matched to a gene. The CDR3 spans 12 residues. The CDR3 spells CASRDRVGELFF. CDR3 bases: TGTGCCAGCCGGGACAGGGTGGGGGAGCTGTTTTTT.

The J gene is TRBJ1-2, the V gene TRBV18, with 10 bases identical to TRBD1. The CDR3 has 15 amino acids. The ends lost 3 bases at V and 2 bases at J; junction bases unmatched: 3. Per the germline V gene, CDR1 is KGHSH and CDR2 is LQKENI. CDR3 amino acids: CASSPGQGVNYGYTF. CDR3 in DNA: TGTGCCAGCTCACCTGGACAGGGGGTCAACTATGGCTACACCTTC.

V gene TRBV7-6 combines with J gene TRBJ2-2, with unresolved D. This CDR3 is built from 15 residues. Germline V gene lookup returns CDR1 SGHVS and CDR2 FNYEAQ. V shed 0 bases and J shed 3 bases, with 8 bases lying between them. The CDR3 here is CASSLATRHTGELFF. The CDR3 DNA sequence: TGTGCCAGCAGCTTAGCGACCCGTCACACCGGGGAGCTGTTTTTT.